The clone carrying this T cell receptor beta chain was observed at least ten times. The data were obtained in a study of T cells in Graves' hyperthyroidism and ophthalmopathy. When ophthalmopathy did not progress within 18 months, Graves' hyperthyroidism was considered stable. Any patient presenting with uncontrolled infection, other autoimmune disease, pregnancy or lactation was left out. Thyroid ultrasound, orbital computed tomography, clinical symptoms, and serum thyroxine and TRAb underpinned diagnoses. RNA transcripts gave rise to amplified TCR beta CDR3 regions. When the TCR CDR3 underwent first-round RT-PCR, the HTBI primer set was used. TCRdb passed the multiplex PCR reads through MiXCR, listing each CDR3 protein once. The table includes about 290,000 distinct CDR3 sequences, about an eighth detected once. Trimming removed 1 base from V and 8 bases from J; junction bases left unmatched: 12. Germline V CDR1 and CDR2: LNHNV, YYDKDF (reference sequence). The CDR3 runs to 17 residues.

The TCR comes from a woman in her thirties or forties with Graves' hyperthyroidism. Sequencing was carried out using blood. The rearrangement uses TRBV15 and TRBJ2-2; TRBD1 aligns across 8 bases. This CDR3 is CATSRVPADRGEGELFF. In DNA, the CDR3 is TGTGCCACCAGCAGAGTCCCCGCTGACAGGGGCGAGGGGGAGCTGTTTTTT.